This T cell receptor beta chain came from a study of CD8+CD57+ T cells in acquired aplastic anemia. Study-level background: Sorted CD4+ and CD8+ cells yielded DNA averaging around 3.5 ug.

Before being chosen for sequencing, patients had shown CD8+CD57+ cell expansion by flow cytometry. Each of the patients presented with severe acquired aplastic anemia. Genomic DNA constituted the template upon which TCR beta VDJ and CDR3 profiling was performed. TCRdb reprocessed the reads via MiXCR and lists one record per CDR3 protein. The sample includes 160,000 or so distinct CDR3 sequences, 71% of them seen just once. With respect to this clonotype: Antigen specificity is unknown. Without the conserved terminal phenylalanine or tryptophan, this CDR3 likely stems from a read error.

Study observations and caveats: Shared by patients and controls, nearly 30 CD8+ CDR3s were abundant in patients. The CD8+ Simpson's diversity of patients and controls was not significantly different.

The ends were cut back, 1 base at V and 9 bases at J, with 9 bases in the middle. Per the germline V gene, CDR1 is SQVTM and CDR2 is ANQGSEA. The CDR3 contains 11 residues. Sequencing was done on a sample of sorted CD4+, CD8+, or CD8+CD57+ T cells (not recorded which) from PBMCs. This TCR derives from a human donor with aplastic anemia. This rearrangement joins TRBV29-1 to TRBJ2-5; no definite D call. The CDR3 DNA follows: TGCAGCGTTGAAGCGGGTCGTCCCCAGTACCTC. It translates to CSVEAGRPQYL.